This entry is about one T cell receptor (beta chain). This entry comes from a study of blood T cell repertoires in COVID-19. As for the study in general: From T cells, B-cell-depleted T cells, or PBMCs came the material, which was cDNA or gDNA.

Study processing details: It was from reference gene primer amplification that nucleated cell counts were estimated. The table came from immunoSEQ multiplex PCR; TCRdb's copy has only in-frame clones and leaves some out. Clonal size and the V and J genes are those of that table, whereas D and trimming came from the DNA. The sample has under 300,000 clones; about four fifths are singletons. Germline V gene sequence: CDR1 LGHNA, CDR2 YSLEER. The CDR3 is 16 amino acids. V shed 0 bases and J shed 0 bases, with 12 bases lying between them. V usage is TRBV4-3 and J usage is TRBJ2-7; D is uncertain. The sequenced sample consisted of peripheral blood. This TCR derives from a woman aged 18-30 years with acute or convalescent COVID-19. The CDR3 coding sequence is TGCGCCAGCAGCCAAGACGTCAGCTCAGGCTCCTACGAGCAGTACTTC. This encodes CASSQDVSSGSYEQYF.